Shown below are 9 T cell receptor beta chains from a single sample sequenced in a study of shared clonotypes between healthy human individuals. The method was immunoSEQ multiplex PCR; TCRdb's version includes in-frame clones alone and lacks a portion of them. The sample carries about 1.1 million clones, about 84% recorded once. The sequenced sample was memory CD4+ T cells from PBMCs. The subset: CD45RA-negative fraction. Receptor source: a young man in good health. Some clones in this sample may be carry-over from other donors' samples.

The genes are TRBV7-2 and TRBJ2-1, with 8 bases that match TRBD2. Germline assignment: CDR1 SGHTA and CDR2 FQGNSA. The CDR3 length is 17 residues. V lost 2 bases and J lost 0; bases outside the gene matches: 6. CDR3 amino acids: CASSLWSSGSSYNEQFF. CDR3 DNA: TGTGCCAGCAGCTTATGGTCGAGCGGGAGCTCCTACAATGAGCAGTTCTTC.

This clone has just one count. The chain joins TRBV7-2 to TRBJ2-1; 7 nucleotides agree with TRBD1. CDR1 is SGHTA, CDR2 FQGNSA, per germline. The V gene end was trimmed by 5 bases and the J gene end by 6 bases; junction bases not matched to a gene: 4. This CDR3 comprises 13 residues. The CDR3 nucleotides are TGTGCCAGCAGCCCAGACAGGGTCAATGAGCAGTTCTTC. Translating it yields CASSPDRVNEQFF.

The chain combines TRBV6-6 with TRBJ1-1; D uncertain. The CDR3 sequence is 14 residues long. V lost 0 bases, J lost 6 bases, and 11 bases lay in between. Germline V gene sequence: CDR1 MNHNY, CDR2 SVGAGI (reference sequence). CDR3 DNA: TGTGCCAGCAGTTACTCTGACCCAACCGCTGAAGCTTTCTTT. Translation gives CASSYSDPTAEAFF.

This clone was counted once. The chain combines TRBV29-1 with TRBJ1-1; 12 bases are shared with TRBD1. V trimming: 4 bases; J trimming: 4 bases; junction bases outside the gene matches: 4. The CDR3 covers 14 residues. Germline CDR1 reads SQVTM; CDR2 reads ANQGSEA. The CDR3 spells CSVGGTGGFTEAFF. As DNA, the CDR3 is TGCAGCGTTGGTGGGACAGGGGGCTTCACTGAAGCTTTCTTT. Looking up the rest from reference TRBV29-1 and TRBJ1-1 gives the full variable domain: SAVISQKPSRDICQRGTSLTIQCQVDSQVTMMFWYRQQPGQSLTLIATANQGSEATYESGFVIDKFPISRPNLTFSTLTVSNMSPEDSSIYLCSVGGTGGFTEAFFGQGTRLTVV.

This clone was counted many times. V is TRBV11-2 and J is TRBJ1-3; D may be TRBD1 (6 bases). Trimming stripped 5 bases from V and 1 base from J, with 18 bases between. The CDR3 is 17 residues long. In germline, CDR1 is SGHAT, CDR2 FQNNGV. The CDR3 loop reads CASSPGRGSRSGNTIYF. The CDR3 DNA reads TGTGCCAGCAGCCCCGGGAGGGGGTCGCGGTCTGGAAACACCATATATTTT.

The chain is built from TRBV7-9 and TRBJ1-5; the match to TRBD1 covers 11 bases. Germline CDR1 and CDR2: SEHNR and FQNEAQ (reference sequence). CDR3 length equals 17 residues. V lost 5 bases to trimming and J lost 2 bases; unmatched junction nucleotides: 8. CDR3 bases: TGTGCCAGCAGCGAGGACAGGGGGCGCCGAGGCAATCAGCCCCAGCATTTT. This encodes CASSEDRGRRGNQPQHF.

This chain connects TRBV14 to TRBJ1-2, with D perhaps matching TRBD1 (6 bases). This CDR3 spans 15 amino acids. Germline V CDR1 and CDR2: SGHDN, FVKESK. Trimming took off 3 bases at V and 8 bases at J, with 19 bases between the two ends. The CDR3 coding sequence is TGTGCCAGCAGCCAGTCGGGGGGCAGCACTCGGGGCTACACCTTC. Encoded protein: CASSQSGGSTRGYTF.

As to this clone: Other DNA sequences within the sample encode an identical CDR3. The J gene is TRBJ2-1, the V gene TRBV6-5, with D possibly matching TRBD2 (6 bases). CDR1 and CDR2 from the germline V gene are MNHEY and SVGAGI. The CDR3 runs 14 residues. Trimming removed 6 bases at V and 6 bases at J, with 15 bases between. CDR3 in amino acids: CASRTGGPGNEQFF. DNA for the CDR3: TGTGCCAGCAGGACTGGAGGGCCCGGCAATGAGCAGTTCTTC.

This chain joins TRBV5-1 and TRBJ2-1; D not certain. The CDR3 is made up of 12 amino acids. V was shortened by 2 bases and J by 9 bases, with 9 bases between the two germline ends. Germline V gene lookup returns CDR1 SGHRS and CDR2 YFSETQ. CDR3 protein: CASSFDSFEQFF. Written as DNA, the CDR3 is TGCGCCAGCAGCTTCGACTCGTTTGAGCAGTTCTTC.